These T cell receptor beta chains were read from a single sample in a study of blood T cell repertoires in COVID-19. This table comes from immunoSEQ multiplex PCR, and its TCRdb copy is limited to in-frame clones, with some not included. The sample contains about 73,000 clones, 75% to 90% of which appear only once. Source material: peripheral blood. These receptors were obtained from an older man with active or convalescent COVID-19. The CDR3 runs from the conserved cysteine through the conserved F or W. Each record gives: clone size, V gene, J gene, D gene, CDR3 DNA, CDR3 protein. D genes are given only for firm matches. A row's size may be missing; if present it is once, few, many or a size class.

clone size: .
V gene: TRBV4-1
J gene: TRBJ2-3
D gene: TRBD1
CDR3 DNA: TGCGCCACCAGCCGCCCGGGACAGGGGGGCCCAGATACGCAGTATTTT
CDR3 protein: CATSRPGQGGPDTQYF

clone size: .
V gene: TRBV18
J gene: TRBJ2-7
D gene: TRBD1
CDR3 DNA: TGTGCCAGCTCACCATCTGTCCGGGACAGAGAGCAGTACTTC
CDR3 protein: CASSPSVRDREQYF

clone size: .
V gene: TRBV6-5
J gene: TRBJ1-3
D gene: .
CDR3 DNA: TGTGCCAGCAGTTTACTAGAAACTGGAAACACCATATATTTT
CDR3 protein: CASSLLETGNTIYF

clone size: .
V gene: TRBV19
J gene: TRBJ2-3
D gene: TRBD1
CDR3 DNA: TGTGCCAGTAGTAGACAGGGGAGCACAGATACGCAGTATTTT
CDR3 protein: CASSRQGSTDTQYF

clone size: .
V gene: TRBV5-1
J gene: TRBJ2-3
D gene: .
CDR3 DNA: TGCGCCAGCAGCTTGGAGGCCAGGAGCACAGATACGCAGTATTTT
CDR3 protein: CASSLEARSTDTQYF

clone size: .
V gene: TRBV7-8
J gene: TRBJ2-7
D gene: .
CDR3 DNA: TGTGCCAGCAGCTTAGAGGGGACTCTCTACGAGCAGTACTTC
CDR3 protein: CASSLEGTLYEQYF

clone size: .
V gene: TRBV7-9
J gene: TRBJ1-2
D gene: .
CDR3 DNA: TGTGCCAGCAGCCAGATGACAGGCTTCTATGGCTACACCTTC
CDR3 protein: CASSQMTGFYGYTF

clone size: .
V gene: TRBV19
J gene: TRBJ1-1
D gene: TRBD1
CDR3 DNA: TGTGCCAGTAGTAACCGGGACAGGGGGCCGAACACTGAAGCTTTCTTT
CDR3 protein: CASSNRDRGPNTEAFF

clone size: .
V gene: TRBV30
J gene: TRBJ1-5
D gene: .
CDR3 DNA: TGTGCCTGGGGGGGGCAGAGAGAAGGCAATCAGCCCCAGCATTTT
CDR3 protein: CAWGGQREGNQPQHF

clone size: .
V gene: TRBV7-9
J gene: TRBJ2-5
D gene: TRBD2
CDR3 DNA: TGTGCCAGCAGCCTCAGTCTCGGGGGGCAAGAGACCCAGTACTTC
CDR3 protein: CASSLSLGGQETQYF

clone size: .
V gene: TRBV27
J gene: TRBJ2-7
D gene: TRBD2
CDR3 DNA: TGTGCCAGCACGCCACTCGGGACTAGCGGAAACGAGCAGTACTTC
CDR3 protein: CASTPLGTSGNEQYF

clone size: .
V gene: TRBV4-3
J gene: TRBJ1-5
D gene: .
CDR3 DNA: TGCGCCAGCAGCCAAGACAGGGGACAGCCCCAGCATTTT
CDR3 protein: CASSQDRGQPQHF

clone size: .
V gene: TRBV11-3
J gene: TRBJ1-2
D gene: TRBD1
CDR3 DNA: TGTGCCAGCAGCTTAGAAGCAGGGGGAGTCTATGGCTACACCTTC
CDR3 protein: CASSLEAGGVYGYTF

clone size: .
V gene: TRBV7-2
J gene: TRBJ2-7
D gene: .
CDR3 DNA: TGTGCCAGCAGCAAGAGGACACTCTCCTACGAGCAGTACTTC
CDR3 protein: CASSKRTLSYEQYF

clone size: .
V gene: TRBV6-5
J gene: TRBJ2-3
D gene: TRBD2
CDR3 DNA: TGTGCCAGCAGCCGGACTAGCGGGATAGATACGCAGTATTTT
CDR3 protein: CASSRTSGIDTQYF

clone size: few
V gene: TRBV5-1
J gene: TRBJ1-2
D gene: TRBD1
CDR3 DNA: TGCGCCAGCAGTCTAGGGACAGCAGAAAACTATGGCTACACCTTC
CDR3 protein: CASSLGTAENYGYTF

clone size: .
V gene: TRBV19
J gene: TRBJ1-4
D gene: TRBD1
CDR3 DNA: TGTGCCAGTAGTGCCCGGGACAGGGGAGAAAAACTGTTTTTT
CDR3 protein: CASSARDRGEKLFF

clone size: .
V gene: TRBV4-1
J gene: TRBJ2-2
D gene: TRBD1
CDR3 DNA: TGCGCCAGCAGCACGGGGACAGGGAAAAACACCGGGGAGCTGTTTTTT
CDR3 protein: CASSTGTGKNTGELFF

clone size: .
V gene: TRBV6-6
J gene: TRBJ2-2
D gene: .
CDR3 DNA: TGTGCCAGCAGGGGGGACTTAAACACCGGGGAGCTGTTTTTT
CDR3 protein: CASRGDLNTGELFF

clone size: once
V gene: TRBV18
J gene: TRBJ2-7
D gene: TRBD2
CDR3 DNA: TGTGCCAGCTCACCACCGTTCGGGGATCGACTAGCGGGGGTCTCCTACGAGCAGTACTTC
CDR3 protein: CASSPPFGDRLAGVSYEQYF

clone size: .
V gene: TRBV5-4
J gene: TRBJ1-2
D gene: .
CDR3 DNA: TGTGCCAGCAGCCCAGAGGGAGGCTATGGCTACACCTTC
CDR3 protein: CASSPEGGYGYTF

clone size: .
V gene: TRBV28
J gene: TRBJ2-3
D gene: .
CDR3 DNA: TGTGCCAGCAGTTCGACTAGGGTTCACACAGATACGCAGTATTTT
CDR3 protein: CASSSTRVHTDTQYF

clone size: .
V gene: TRBV5-6
J gene: TRBJ2-3
D gene: .
CDR3 DNA: TGTGCCAGCAGTTTGACAGCCACAGATACGCAGTATTTT
CDR3 protein: CASSLTATDTQYF

clone size: .
V gene: TRBV6-2/TRBV6-3
J gene: TRBJ2-6
D gene: TRBD1
CDR3 DNA: TGTGCCAGCAGTTACCTCCCGGGACAGGGGCTCTCTGGGGCCAACGTCCTGACTTTC
CDR3 protein: CASSYLPGQGLSGANVLTF

clone size: .
V gene: TRBV3-1/TRBV3-2
J gene: TRBJ2-7
D gene: .
CDR3 DNA: TGTGCCAGCAGCCAATGGGTCGGGTTCTACGAGCAGTACTTC
CDR3 protein: CASSQWVGFYEQYF

clone size: .
V gene: TRBV6-5
J gene: TRBJ1-1
D gene: .
CDR3 DNA: TGTGCCAGCAGTCACACCGGGACACCAAAGGCCGAAGCTTTCTTT
CDR3 protein: CASSHTGTPKAEAFF

clone size: .
V gene: TRBV5-1
J gene: TRBJ2-2
D gene: .
CDR3 DNA: TGCGCCAGCAGCTTGGGGACAGTCGGGTCCGGGGAGCTGTTTTTT
CDR3 protein: CASSLGTVGSGELFF

clone size: .
V gene: TRBV5-1
J gene: TRBJ2-1
D gene: TRBD2
CDR3 DNA: TGCGCCAGCAGCTTGACGACTAGCAGTAACAATGAGCAGTTCTTC
CDR3 protein: CASSLTTSSNNEQFF

clone size: .
V gene: TRBV7-9
J gene: TRBJ1-4
D gene: TRBD1
CDR3 DNA: TGTGCCAGCAGCTCGGGCGGGACAGGGGTGGCTAATGAAAAACTGTTTTTT
CDR3 protein: CASSSGGTGVANEKLFF

clone size: .
V gene: TRBV6-6
J gene: TRBJ1-2
D gene: .
CDR3 DNA: TGTGCCAGCAGTTATGAGGGGGATTGGTATGGCTACACCTTC
CDR3 protein: CASSYEGDWYGYTF

clone size: once
V gene: TRBV11-2
J gene: TRBJ2-5
D gene: .
CDR3 DNA: TGTGCCAGCAGCCAAGTGCCTAGCGCGACCCAGTACTTC
CDR3 protein: CASSQVPSATQYF

clone size: .
V gene: TRBV2
J gene: TRBJ2-1
D gene: .
CDR3 DNA: TGTGCCAGCAGCGTAGCGGATGAGCAGTTCTTC
CDR3 protein: CASSVADEQFF

clone size: .
V gene: TRBV5-1
J gene: TRBJ1-3
D gene: TRBD1
CDR3 DNA: TGCGCCAGCAGCTCAACGACAGGGGGGATATCTGGAAACACCATATATTTT
CDR3 protein: CASSSTTGGISGNTIYF

clone size: few
V gene: TRBV7-2
J gene: TRBJ2-7
D gene: TRBD1
CDR3 DNA: TGTGCCAGCAGCTTTAACAGGGGACCCTACGAGCAGTACTTC
CDR3 protein: CASSFNRGPYEQYF